Listed below are T cell receptor beta chains from one sample, sequenced in a study of PD-L1 blockade in urothelial cancer. Clones were read by immunoSEQ multiplex PCR, and TCRdb kept only the in-frame ones, dropping some. The table lists more than 35,000 clones, roughly 82% of them singletons. This specimen consisted of PBMCs, obtained around atezolizumab (anti-PD-L1) treatment. The receptors come from a man in his 70s with urothelial cancer. CDR3s include the opening cysteine and the closing phenylalanine or tryptophan. D genes are given only for firm matches.

.	TRBV27	TRBJ1-1	TGTGCCAGCAGTATGGAGGGACCGAGCACTGAAGCTTTCTTT	CASSMEGPSTEAFF
.	TRBV27	TRBJ1-5	TGTGCCAGCAGTTTCGGACTCCTTTCAGGCAATCAGCCCCAGCATTTT	CASSFGLLSGNQPQHF
.	TRBV19	TRBJ2-7	TGTGCCAGTAGTGTACGGGGTCCCTACGAGCAGTACTTC	CASSVRGPYEQYF
TRBD2	TRBV30	TRBJ2-3	TGTGCCTGGAGCCCTAGCGGGGGTACTCATACGCAGTATTTT	CAWSPSGGTHTQYF
TRBD1	TRBV5-6	TRBJ1-6	TGTGCCAGCAGCTACCGGGACAGAAATTCACCCCTCCACTTT	CASSYRDRNSPLHF
.	TRBV5-5	TRBJ1-1	TGTGCCAGCAGTCGACAAACGGGGGTGGCGAACACTGAAGCTTTCTTT	CASSRQTGVANTEAFF
.	TRBV27	TRBJ1-2	TGTGCCAGCCGATCATACGGGAAGCCCAACTTGGACTATGGCTACACCTTC	CASRSYGKPNLDYGYTF
.	TRBV19	TRBJ2-3	TGTGCCAGTAGTATATACTCCGAAGTCACAGATACGCAGTATTTT	CASSIYSEVTDTQYF
.	TRBV29-1	TRBJ1-1	TGCAGCGGGGGAGTAGGGCACACTGAAGCTTTCTTT	CSGGVGHTEAFF
TRBD2	TRBV7-2	TRBJ2-3	TGTGCCAGCAGCTTAAGGGCCCCAGCGGGGGGCACAGATACGCAGTATTTT	CASSLRAPAGGTDTQYF
TRBD1	TRBV5-6	TRBJ1-1	TGTGCCAGCAGCGAGGGTAGACAGGGGCGGTTGGGCGAAGCTTTCTTT	CASSEGRQGRLGEAFF
TRBD2	TRBV6-1	TRBJ2-5	TGTGCCAGCAGTACTACACCGCTAGCGGGAGAGACCCAGTACTTC	CASSTTPLAGETQYF
.	TRBV5-1	TRBJ1-3	TGCGCCAGCAGCTTGGACTCCTCTGGAAACACCATATATTTT	CASSLDSSGNTIYF
.	TRBV5-1	TRBJ2-2	TGCGCCAGCAGCTTGGCGGGGAACACCGGGGAGCTGTTTTTT	CASSLAGNTGELFF